This TCR beta chain came from a study of blood T cell repertoires in COVID-19. The protocol was immunoSEQ multiplex PCR, while the TCRdb copy is restricted to in-frame clones and leaves out a portion. This table holds 100,000 or so clones, roughly 85% found once. The CDR3 contains 14 residues. The V end was cut by 2 bases, the J end by 3 bases, with 7 bases between. The germline V gene has CDR1 ENHRY and CDR2 SYGVKD. The sequencing sample was made of peripheral blood. This sequence was found in a woman between 65 and 79 years old with active or convalescent COVID-19. The chain recombines TRBV10-3 with TRBJ2-2; no clear D gene. This chain's CDR3 is CAISENRDTGELFF. CDR3 DNA sequence: TGTGCCATCAGTGAGAATCGGGACACCGGGGAGCTGTTTTTT.